The 27 T cell receptor beta chains below were found in one sample sequenced in a study of Ad26.COV2.S vaccination and SARS-CoV-2 variants. Produced via immunoSEQ multiplex PCR; TCRdb's table is partial and in-frame only. The sample carries 440,000 or so clones, about nine tenths recorded once. Treatment noted: roughly 19 received Ad26.COV2.S at low or high dose, single or two shots; about five received placebo; per-sample allocation not given. Vaccine and placebo recipients were sampled on day 63 after the first injection. The sample in question was peripheral blood, obtained in a trial of Ad26.COV2.S vaccine versus placebo. These receptors came from a person between 18 and 60 years old who received the Ad26.COV2.S COVID-19 vaccine or a placebo.

CDR3 nucleotides: TGTGCCAGCAGCTTTAAATACAATGAGCAGTTCTTC. Translating it yields CASSFKYNEQFF. V gene TRBV7-2 combines with J gene TRBJ2-1; no definite D call. There are 12 residues in the CDR3. The V and J ends lost 3 bases and 4 bases respectively, with 4 bases between them. The germline V gene has CDR1 SGHTA and CDR2 FQGNSA.

V gene TRBV29-1 combines with J gene TRBJ1-5; possible D gene TRBD1, 5 bases. The CDR3 loop spans 17 amino acids. Germline CDR1 SQVTM, CDR2 ANQGSEA. The germline V and J ends were trimmed by 4 bases and 5 bases, with 24 bases remaining between them. The CDR3 sequence is CSVGGFRDGGRDQPQHF. In nucleotides, the CDR3 is TGCAGCGTTGGGGGCTTCCGGGACGGTGGCCGGGATCAGCCCCAGCATTTT.

The chain couples TRBV30 to TRBJ1-1; no firm D call. The CDR3 consists of 13 residues. Trimming shortened V by 4 bases and J by 3 bases, and 12 bases separated the two germline ends. Germline CDR1 GTSNPN, CDR2 SVGIG (reference sequence). CDR3 sequence: CAWTVAWDTEAFF. The CDR3 DNA is TGTGCCTGGACTGTGGCTTGGGACACTGAAGCTTTCTTT. The whole variable domain, remainder taken from reference TRBV30 and TRBJ1-1, is SQTIHQWPATLVQPVGSPLSLECTVEGTSNPNLYWYRQAAGRGLQLLFYSVGIGQISSEVPQNLSASRPQDRQFILSSKKLLLSDSGFYLCAWTVAWDTEAFFGQGTRLTVV.

The CDR3 spells CASSPGLANEQFF. The CDR3, as DNA: TGTGCCAGCTCACCGGGACTAGCCAATGAGCAGTTCTTC. The J gene is TRBJ2-1, the V gene TRBV18; 9 nucleotides line up with TRBD2. V lost 3 bases, J lost 6 bases, and 0 bases stayed unmatched. Looked up from germline, CDR1 is KGHSH and CDR2 is LQKENI. The CDR3 sequence is 13 residues long.

The chain is built from TRBV18 and TRBJ2-1, with D uncertain. Trimming pared 4 bases from V and 2 bases from J, leaving 9 bases between. This CDR3 spans 14 amino acids. Germline V gene lookup returns CDR1 KGHSH and CDR2 LQKENI. The CDR3 loop reads CASSLNPPYNEQFF. The DNA of the CDR3 is TGTGCCAGCTCACTAAACCCCCCCTACAATGAGCAGTTCTTC. Filled out from reference TRBV18 and TRBJ2-1, the complete variable domain reads NAGVMQNPRHLVRRRGQEARLRCSPMKGHSHVYWYRQLPEEGLKFMVYLQKENIIDESGMPKERFSAEFPKEGPSILRIQQVVRGDSAAYFCASSLNPPYNEQFFGPGTRLTVL.

J is TRBJ2-4 and V is TRBV28, with D perhaps given as TRBD1 or TRBD2 (5 bases each). V lost 3 bases, J lost 1 base, and 10 bases lay in between. Germline-derived CDR1 and CDR2 are MDHEN and SYDVKM. The CDR3 extends over 15 amino acids. The CDR3 loop is CASSFWDVAKNIQYF. The CDR3 coding sequence is TGTGCCAGCAGTTTCTGGGACGTTGCCAAAAACATTCAGTACTTC.

V gene TRBV7-9 combines with J gene TRBJ2-1; weak D call: TRBD1 (5 bases). V was clipped by 1 base and J by 5 bases, with 15 bases between them. Germline CDR1 and CDR2: SEHNR and FQNEAQ (reference sequence). This CDR3 has 16 amino acids. Written as DNA, the CDR3 is TGTGCCAGCAGCTTAGTGGGCAGGGCTGGGCACAATGAGCAGTTCTTC. Protein: CASSLVGRAGHNEQFF.

Of note for this clone: The junction shows a germline mismatch at one end, possibly a read error. This chain connects TRBV5-4 to TRBJ1-2, with a weak D call TRBD1 (6 bases). CDR1 and CDR2 from the germline V gene are SGHNT and YYREEE (reference sequence). This CDR3 has 13 residues. CDR3: CASSYIYDDRSSF. Here the CDR3 DNA reads TGTGCCAGCAGCTACATATATGACGACAGGTCGTCCTTC.

The rearrangement uses TRBV6-2 or TRBV6-3 and TRBJ2-5; 7 nucleotides align to TRBD2. This CDR3 region has 15 residues. V shed 6 bases and J 2 bases; nucleotides not matched to a gene: 9. Looked up from germline, CDR1 is MNHEY and CDR2 is SVGEGT. CDR3 protein: CASSQQWGGQETQYF. The CDR3 DNA is TGTGCCAGCAGCCAACAATGGGGAGGGCAAGAGACCCAGTACTTC.

This clone was seen once. The CDR3 region is CASSLLTRTNEKLFF. The CDR3 DNA reads TGTGCCAGCAGTTTACTAACTCGGACTAATGAAAAACTGTTTTTT. This chain connects TRBV28 to TRBJ1-4; D not certain. The CDR3 loop spans 15 amino acids. Per germline, CDR1 MDHEN and CDR2 SYDVKM. V was pared by 2 bases and J by 2 bases, with 9 bases between.

The CDR3: CAWSGDPGELFF. The CDR3 nucleotides read TGTGCCTGGAGTGGGGATCCCGGGGAGCTGTTTTTT. The chain joins TRBV30 to TRBJ2-2; D ambiguous. The CDR3 contains 12 residues. Trimming pared 1 base from V and 6 bases from J, leaving 6 bases between. Germline CDR1 is GTSNPN and CDR2 is SVGIG (reference sequence).

The V call is TRBV5-1, the J call TRBJ2-4; 9 positions match TRBD1. V shed 0 bases and J 4 bases; nucleotides not matched to a gene: 5. The germline CDR1 and CDR2 sequences are SGHRS and YFSETQ. The length of the CDR3 is 16 residues. The chain's CDR3 is CASSLGSGQGKNIQYF. The DNA of the CDR3 is TGCGCCAGCAGCTTGGGATCGGGACAGGGAAAAAACATTCAGTACTTC.

The J gene is TRBJ1-2, the V gene TRBV21-1. TRBV21-1 is marked as a pseudogene. The CDR3 covers 14 residues. The CDR3 DNA sequence: TGTGCCAGCAGCAAATTAATAGCTAACTATGGCTACACCTTC. It codes for CASSKLIANYGYTF.

This rearrangement joins TRBV19 to TRBJ1-2, with D hard to call. V gave up 5 bases and J gave up 4 bases, with 11 bases separating them. Germline CDR1 LNHDA, CDR2 SQIVND (reference sequence). CDR3 length: 13 amino acids. CDR3 sequence reads: CASSPELSYGYTF. In DNA, the CDR3 is TGTGCCAGTAGTCCAGAGCTCTCCTATGGCTACACCTTC.

The rearrangement joins TRBV4-1 to TRBJ1-1, with unresolved D. Trimming cost V 5 bases and J 2 bases, with 12 bases left between them. This CDR3 comprises 14 residues. Germline V gene lookup returns CDR1 MGHRA and CDR2 YSYEKL. Written as DNA, the CDR3 is TGCGCCAGCAGCGCTCTGTATCGAAACACTGAAGCTTTCTTT. This gives the protein CASSALYRNTEAFF.

The chain couples TRBV9 to TRBJ2-7, with 9 bases matching TRBD1. There are 15 residues in the CDR3. Germline V gene data show CDR1 as SGDLS and CDR2 as YYNGEE. The V segment lost 5 bases and the J segment 0 bases; nucleotides outside the gene matches: 6. DNA for the CDR3: TGTGCCAGCAGTGTAACAGGGGGCAGCTCCTACGAGCAGTACTTC. Encoded protein: CASSVTGGSSYEQYF. The full variable domain, with the rest looked up from reference TRBV9 and TRBJ2-7, is DSGVTQTPKHLITATGQRVTLRCSPRSGDLSVYWYQQSLDQGLQFLIQYYNGEERAKGNILERFSAQQFPDLHSELNLSSLELGDSALYFCASSVTGGSSYEQYFGPGTRLTVT.

V usage is TRBV6-1 and J usage is TRBJ1-2; TRBD1 matches 8 bases. CDR3 length: 13 amino acids. Germline CDR1 MNHNS, CDR2 SASEGT. Trimming cost V 2 bases and J 7 bases; bases outside gene matches: 3. CDR3 in amino acids: CASSEQGAGGYTF. In DNA, the CDR3 is TGTGCCAGCAGTGAACAGGGGGCGGGTGGCTACACCTTC.

The chain employs TRBV29-1 and TRBJ2-7; D perhaps matches TRBD2 (7 bases). This CDR3 is built from 15 residues. Per germline, CDR1 SQVTM and CDR2 ANQGSEA. Trimming pared 5 bases from V and 3 bases from J, leaving 20 bases between. CDR3 sequence: CSVQSGGKGVYEQYF. The CDR3 region has the DNA TGCAGCGTTCAGTCGGGGGGCAAAGGGGTCTACGAGCAGTACTTC.

A remark on this clone: The same CDR3 is also encoded by other DNA sequences in this sample. This chain joins TRBV5-1 and TRBJ1-1; D remains ambiguous. V was cut by 0 bases and J by 7 bases, with 10 bases left in between. There are 13 residues in the CDR3. Germline V CDR1 and CDR2: SGHRS, YFSETQ. The CDR3, as DNA: TGCGCCAGCAGCTTGGTGGTCGGAAATGAAGCTTTCTTT. The encoded protein is CASSLVVGNEAFF.

The chain couples TRBV23-1 to TRBJ1-5; D is unresolved. Being an ORF, TRBV23-1 has a function that is uncertain. Trimming took 0 bases from V and 5 from J, leaving 14 bases between them. The CDR3 spans 16 residues. CDR3 coding DNA: TGCGCCAGCAGTCAATCCTCCAAGGGTAGGGATCAGCCCCAGCATTTT. Protein product: CASSQSSKGRDQPQHF.

This clone is a singleton in its sample. The chain carries TRBV7-2 and TRBJ2-7; D ambiguous. Germline CDR1 SGHTA, CDR2 FQGNSA. CDR3 length: 15 residues. V was trimmed by 1 base and J by 6 bases, leaving 16 bases between them. The CDR3 bases are TGTGCCAGCAGCTTAGGGTCTACCTTCAATAGCGAGCAGTACTTC. This translates into CASSLGSTFNSEQYF.

J is TRBJ1-2 and V is TRBV4-3; D might be TRBD1 (6 bases). CDR3 length: 17 amino acids. Trimming took off 1 base at V and 10 bases at J, with 25 bases between the two ends. Germline CDR1 reads LGHNA; CDR2 reads YSLEER. CDR3 in amino acids: CASSQVRGVRAGADYTF. Written as DNA, the CDR3 is TGCGCCAGCAGCCAAGTGCGGGGGGTGCGGGCAGGGGCGGACTACACCTTC.

The rearrangement joins TRBV4-3 to TRBJ1-5; D is ambiguous. Germline V gene sequence: CDR1 LGHNA, CDR2 YSLEER. This CDR3 is 15 amino acids long. Trimming removed 1 base at V and 2 bases at J, with 9 bases between. The CDR3 DNA follows: TGCGCCAGCAGCCAAGGCGCTGGGGGCAATCAGCCCCAGCATTTT. This codes for CASSQGAGGNQPQHF.

The chain has TRBV4-3 and TRBJ2-1; tentatively, D is TRBD2 (7 bases). V lost 0 bases, J lost 2 bases, and 11 bases lay in between. CDR3 length: 16 amino acids. Germline CDR1 is LGHNA and CDR2 is YSLEER. The CDR3 protein is CASSQDRGRAYNEQFF. The CDR3 nucleotides are TGCGCCAGCAGCCAAGATAGGGGGAGGGCCTACAATGAGCAGTTCTTC.

The V gene is TRBV14, the J gene TRBJ2-7; maybe TRBD1 (6 bases). The CDR3 length is 14 residues. With 2 bases removed from V and 0 bases from J, the gap between germline ends came to 8 bases. The germline gives CDR1 SGHDN, CDR2 FVKESK. This CDR3 reads CASSQPTGSYEQYF. CDR3 coding DNA: TGTGCCAGCAGCCAACCGACAGGCTCCTACGAGCAGTACTTC.

This clone was seen just once. The rearrangement links TRBV7-2 to TRBJ2-7, with 7 bases matching TRBD1. The length of the CDR3 is 14 residues. Germline CDR1 is SGHTA and CDR2 is FQGNSA. Losses at the gene ends were 5 bases for V and 1 base for J; bases not matched to a gene: 5. The CDR3 is CASSTRDRSYEQYF. CDR3 DNA sequence: TGTGCCAGCAGCACCCGGGACAGATCCTACGAGCAGTACTTC.

The chain carries TRBV2 and TRBJ1-1, with 9 bases matching TRBD1. Germline lookup yields CDR1 SNHLY and CDR2 FYNNEI. The junction had 6 bases not matched to a gene; V was cut back by 5 bases and J by 5 bases. The CDR3 consists of 14 residues. The CDR3 sequence: CASSQTGGLTEAFF. The CDR3 coding sequence is TGTGCCAGCAGTCAGACAGGGGGACTGACTGAAGCTTTCTTT.